This entry is about one TCR beta chain. Its specificity is not known. The sample comes from a study of cytomegalovirus exposure and HLA in healthy donors. Overall study context: Across 350 to 400 genotyped donors, more than 75% landed in the Caucasian-associated ancestry cluster. General study findings and limits: As a later analysis showed, a missense DCLRE1C variant was linked to trimming of TCR beta V- and J-genes.

The germline V gene encodes CDR1 MNHEY and CDR2 SMNVEV (reference sequence). Trimming shortened V by 5 bases and J by 1 base, and 17 bases separated the two germline ends. This CDR3 is built from 17 residues. PCR primers comprised 60 Vbeta and 13 Jbeta primers. The repertoire was sequenced with immunoSEQ multiplex PCR; TCRdb's copy has only in-frame clones and lacks some. Seen here are about 130,000 clones, approximately 80% observed once, and the top ten hold over 2%. The genes are TRBV27 and TRBJ2-2, with D possibly TRBD2 on 7 matching bases. This TCR came from a man younger than 40 in good health and CMV-seronegative. The material sequenced was PBMCs. The CDR3 nucleotides are TGTGCCAGCAGTCCGAGGGGGGGCGTACAGAACACCGGGGAGCTGTTTTTT. Protein sequence: CASSPRGGVQNTGELFF.